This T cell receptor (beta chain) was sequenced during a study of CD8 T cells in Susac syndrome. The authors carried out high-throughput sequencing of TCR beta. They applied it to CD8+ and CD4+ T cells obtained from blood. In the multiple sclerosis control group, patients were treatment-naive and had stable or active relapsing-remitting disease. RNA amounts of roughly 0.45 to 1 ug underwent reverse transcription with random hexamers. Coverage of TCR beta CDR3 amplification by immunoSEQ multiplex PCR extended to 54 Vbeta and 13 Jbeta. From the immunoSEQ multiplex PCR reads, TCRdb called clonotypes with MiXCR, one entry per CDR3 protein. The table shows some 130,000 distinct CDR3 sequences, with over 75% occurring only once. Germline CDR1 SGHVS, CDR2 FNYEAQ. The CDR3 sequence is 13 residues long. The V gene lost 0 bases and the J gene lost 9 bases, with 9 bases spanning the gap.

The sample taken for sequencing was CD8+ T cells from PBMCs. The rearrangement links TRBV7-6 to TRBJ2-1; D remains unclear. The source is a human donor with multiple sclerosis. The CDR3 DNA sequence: TGTGCCAGCAGCTTAGCGAATGGAGCTGAGCAGTTCTTC. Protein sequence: CASSLANGAEQFF.